These 26 T cell receptor beta chains originate from one sample sequenced in a study of human T cells and chemical hapten exposure (dated by TCRdb to the early 2020s). The time point label on this specimen signifies: patch test 3, about 24 weeks after DPC sensitization. According to the study, the label for this sample's treatment or condition signals: therapeutic diphenylcyclopropenone sensitization with weekly scalp DPC. Library method: RACE. The sequencer listed for this sample is NextSeq 500. Through fastp at Q25 and MiXCR, TCRdb rebuilt clones from the public reads, retaining in-frame beta chains. CDR3 protein duplicates are merged, each entry listing the most common genes and DNA. Present in this sample are about 82,000 distinct CDR3 sequences, about an eighth of which were seen just once. The ten top clones hold roughly 5.7% of the sample. The sample here was whole blood, taken in connection with sensitization to the hapten diphenylcyclopropenone (DPC). These receptor sequences come from a woman between 50 and 59 years old with alopecia areata. Some clones in this sample may be carry-over from other donors' samples.

This clonotype showed up many times. The CDR3 here is CATSGGADRFYNEQFF. The CDR3 coding sequence is TGTGCCACCAGTGGCGGGGCGGACAGGTTCTACAATGAGCAGTTCTTC. The chain links TRBV24-1 to TRBJ2-1; a possible D gene is TRBD1 (7 bases). The CDR3 has 16 residues. Germline CDR1 reads KGHDR; CDR2 reads SFDVKD. V was trimmed by 5 bases and J by 3 bases, leaving 16 bases between them.

This sequence joins TRBV7-8 and TRBJ2-3; 8 bases are a match to TRBD2. The trim removed 6 bases at V and 0 bases at J, leaving 11 bases unmatched. The CDR3 consists of 17 residues. CDR1 and CDR2 from the germline V gene are SGHVS and FQNEAQ. The CDR3 nucleotides read TGTGCCAGCAGACTTTTAAACGGGAGGGCGAGCACAGATACGCAGTATTTT. Its protein is CASRLLNGRASTDTQYF.

This sequence joins TRBV5-1 and TRBJ2-5; tentative D call: TRBD2 (5 bases). The CDR3 sequence is 16 residues long. The ends were cut back, 0 bases at V and 2 bases at J, with 14 bases in the middle. CDR1 is SGHRS and CDR2 is YFSETQ in the germline V gene. The CDR3: CASSLASQAPQETQYF. CDR3 DNA: TGCGCCAGCAGCTTGGCTAGCCAGGCTCCACAAGAGACCCAGTACTTC. Full variable domain (missing parts from reference TRBV5-1 and TRBJ2-5): KAGVTQTPRYLIKTRGQQVTLSCSPISGHRSVSWYQQTPGQGLQFLFEYFSETQRNKGNFPGRFSGRQFSNSRSEMNVSTLELGDSALYLCASSLASQAPQETQYFGPGTRLLVL.

This clonotype was found many times. The V and J genes are TRBV2 and TRBJ2-1, with D perhaps matching TRBD2 (6 bases). This CDR3 is 15 amino acids long. V dropped 6 bases and J dropped 3 bases, with 15 bases sitting between them. Germline CDR1 and CDR2: SNHLY and FYNNEI. The CDR3 loop reads CASSPSRGFYNEQFF. CDR3 bases: TGTGCCAGCAGCCCCTCCCGGGGGTTCTACAATGAGCAGTTCTTC.

This clonotype has just a few counts. The genes are TRBV6-5 and TRBJ1-1; 9 bases fit TRBD1. This CDR3 has 12 residues. Germline CDR1 is MNHEY and CDR2 is SVGAGI. V was pared by 6 bases and J by 8 bases, with 4 bases of the junction left unmatched. The CDR3: CASRQTGGEAFF. In nucleotides, the CDR3 is TGTGCCAGCAGGCAGACAGGGGGGGAAGCTTTCTTT.

About this clonotype: This sequence may be a read error, since a much larger clone differs from it by one base. The chain couples TRBV5-1 to TRBJ2-5, with 12 positions matching TRBD2. V lost 4 bases to trimming and J lost 4 bases; unmatched junction nucleotides: 5. This CDR3 comprises 15 residues. Germline values: CDR1 SGHRS, CDR2 YFSETQ. CDR3 sequence: CASSHLAGGPETQYF. The DNA of the CDR3 is TGCGCCAGCAGCCATCTAGCGGGAGGGCCAGAGACCCAGTACTTC. Variable domain in full (rest from reference TRBV5-1 and TRBJ2-5): KAGVTQTPRYLIKTRGQQVTLSCSPISGHRSVSWYQQTPGQGLQFLFEYFSETQRNKGNFPGRFSGRQFSNSRSEMNVSTLELGDSALYLCASSHLAGGPETQYFGPGTRLLVL.

This clonotype was counted between two and nine times. This chain links TRBV10-3 with TRBJ2-5, with 9 bases that match TRBD2. V gave up 7 bases and J gave up 1 base; unmatched junction bases: 4. The CDR3 spans 14 residues. CDR1 ENHRY and CDR2 SYGVKD come from the germline V gene. CDR3 region: CAIKPGLAQETQYF. The DNA of the CDR3 is TGTGCCATCAAACCGGGACTAGCCCAAGAGACCCAGTACTTC.

This clonotype came up many times. The CDR3 nucleotides read TGTGCCAGCAGCCAACCGGGGGGCTCCTACAATGAGCAGTTCTTC. Translation gives CASSQPGGSYNEQFF. This chain uses TRBV14 with TRBJ2-1; 7 bases map to TRBD2. The CDR3 is 15 residues long. The V and J ends lost 2 bases and 0 bases, in that order; junction bases with no gene match: 1. Germline-derived CDR1 and CDR2 are SGHDN and FVKESK.

There are a few counts of this clonotype. The chain combines TRBV29-1 with TRBJ1-1; D is undetermined. The germline V gene encodes CDR1 SQVTM and CDR2 ANQGSEA. This CDR3 is built from 11 residues. V lost 5 bases, J lost 7 bases, and 11 bases lay in between. The CDR3, as DNA: TGCAGCGTTCCGACCGGAATTGAAGCTTTCTTT. Translation gives CSVPTGIEAFF.

This clonotype showed up just a few times. The chain links TRBV2 to TRBJ2-2; maybe TRBD1 (5 bases). The CDR3 has 16 residues. Germline assignment: CDR1 SNHLY and CDR2 FYNNEI. Between the trimmed V and J ends, which lost 4 bases and 7 bases, there was a span of 19 bases. CDR3 in amino acids: CASSGMTVPRGGELFF. In nucleotides, the CDR3 is TGTGCCAGCAGTGGCATGACAGTCCCAAGAGGCGGGGAGCTGTTTTTT.

This clonotype appeared many times. This sequence joins TRBV6-5 and TRBJ2-5, with TRBD1 as a possible D gene (6 bases). Germline V gene lookup returns CDR1 MNHEY and CDR2 SVGAGI. Trimming took off 6 bases at V and 4 bases at J, with 15 bases between the two ends. The CDR3 loop spans 14 amino acids. The CDR3 DNA reads TGTGCCAGCAGCTACAGGGTTCCGGGAGAGACCCAGTACTTC. It yields the protein CASSYRVPGETQYF.

In its sample, this clonotype was seen many times. The J gene is TRBJ1-1, the V gene TRBV7-9, with D possibly TRBD1 on 5 matching bases. V gave up 5 bases and J gave up 6 bases, with 22 bases separating them. CDR1 and CDR2 from the germline V gene are SEHNR and FQNEAQ (reference sequence). The CDR3 contains 16 residues. CDR3 protein: CASSPTLGPGDPEAFF. The CDR3 DNA sequence: TGTGCCAGCAGCCCAACCCTAGGACCGGGGGACCCTGAAGCTTTCTTT.

This clonotype occurred a few times. The chain carries TRBV11-3 and TRBJ2-1, with 9 bases lining up with TRBD2. The CDR3 has 12 amino acids. Germline-derived CDR1 and CDR2 are SGHNT and YENEEA. J gave up 10 bases and V 5 bases, and 3 bases lay outside the gene matches. In DNA form, the CDR3 reads TGTGCCAGCAGCATGCGGGAGGGGGAGCAGTTCTTC. It encodes CASSMREGEQFF.

This clonotype has just a few counts. The V gene is TRBV29-1, the J gene TRBJ2-1, with D possibly being TRBD2 (6 bases). The CDR3 spans 15 residues. Germline V gives CDR1 SQVTM, CDR2 ANQGSEA. V lost 7 bases to trimming and J lost 0 bases, with 16 bases between them. CDR3 bases: TGCAGCGCCCCTTCCTTGGGGGGCTCCTACAATGAGCAGTTCTTC. Its protein is CSAPSLGGSYNEQFF.

This clonotype was seen more than once but under ten times. The chain couples TRBV27 to TRBJ2-5; D not certain. Trimming cost V 0 bases and J 4 bases, with 6 bases left between them. The CDR3 has 13 amino acids. Germline-derived CDR1 and CDR2 are MNHEY and SMNVEV (reference sequence). The chain's CDR3 is CASSLSYSETQYF. CDR3 bases: TGTGCCAGCAGTTTATCATACTCAGAGACCCAGTACTTC.

This clonotype was observed at least ten times. The chain has TRBV30 and TRBJ1-4, with a tentative D call TRBD1 (6 bases). From germline, CDR1 is GTSNPN and CDR2 SVGIG (reference sequence). V lost 1 base and J 4 bases, leaving 13 bases between the germline ends. The CDR3 consists of 15 residues. The CDR3 DNA follows: TGTGCCTGGAGTGAGAGGCAGGGGTTTAATGAAAAACTGTTTTTT. Translation gives CAWSERQGFNEKLFF.

The chain combines TRBV2 with TRBJ2-3; no reliable D call. Deletions cut 4 bases from V and 2 bases from J, with 10 bases between. From germline, CDR1 is SNHLY and CDR2 FYNNEI. The CDR3 covers 14 residues. In DNA form, the CDR3 reads TGTGCCAGCAGTGCGGAGCGTAACACAGATACGCAGTATTTT. Encoded protein: CASSAERNTDTQYF.

The chain joins TRBV30 to TRBJ2-7; 9 bases agree with TRBD2. V gave up 3 bases and J gave up 0 bases; unmatched junction bases: 6. CDR1 and CDR2 from the germline V gene are GTSNPN and SVGIG (reference sequence). This CDR3 has 15 residues. CDR3 bases: TGTGCCTGGAGCCCACAACTAGCGGGCTCCTACGAGCAGTACTTC. Its protein product is CAWSPQLAGSYEQYF.

The chain has TRBV2 and TRBJ2-5, with 7 bases that match TRBD2. This CDR3 is 14 amino acids long. Germline CDR1 and CDR2: SNHLY and FYNNEI. Losses at the gene ends were 7 bases for V and 2 bases for J; bases not matched to a gene: 7. CDR3 in amino acids: CASKRGLTQETQYF. In DNA form, the CDR3 reads TGTGCCAGCAAGCGGGGACTTACACAAGAGACCCAGTACTTC. The full variable domain, completed using reference TRBV2 and TRBJ2-5, is EPEVTQTPSHQVTQMGQEVILRCVPISNHLYFYWYRQILGQKVEFLVSFYNNEISEKSEIFDDQFSVERPDGSNFTLKIRSTKLEDSAMYFCASKRGLTQETQYFGPGTRLLVL.

This chain uses TRBV9 with TRBJ2-1; 10 nucleotides agree with TRBD2. V shed 3 bases, J shed 8 bases, and the junction held 5 bases outside the gene matches. Germline V gene data show CDR1 as SGDLS and CDR2 as YYNGEE. This CDR3 region has 14 residues. CDR3 sequence (DNA): TGTGCCAGCAGCGCCGGGACTAGCGTACATGAGCAGTTCTTC. As protein: CASSAGTSVHEQFF.

CDR3 sequence (DNA): TGTGCCAGCAGTCCTGGCGGGGGCAAAGGACGGCACAATGAGCAGTTCTTC. Residues: CASSPGGGKGRHNEQFF. The chain links TRBV12-3 or TRBV12-4 to TRBJ2-1; D might be TRBD2 (7 bases). V lost 5 bases, J lost 5 bases, and 22 bases lay in between. The CDR3 is 17 amino acids.

This clonotype was recorded a few times. The genes are TRBV5-1 and TRBJ1-1; possibly TRBD1 for D (5 bases). This CDR3 comprises 14 residues. CDR1 and CDR2 from the germline V gene are SGHRS and YFSETQ. Deletions cut 0 bases from V and 2 bases from J, with 8 bases between. The CDR3 sequence is CASSLDGANTEAFF. The CDR3 DNA follows: TGCGCCAGCAGCTTGGACGGGGCCAACACTGAAGCTTTCTTT.

This clonotype was seen many times. V is TRBV5-5 and J is TRBJ1-1; D call uncertain. V was trimmed by 0 bases and J by 8 bases, leaving 8 bases between them. This CDR3 spans 12 amino acids. Germline CDR1 is SGHKS and CDR2 is YYEKEE (reference sequence). The CDR3 region is CASSLGQEEAFF. As DNA, the CDR3 is TGTGCCAGCAGCTTGGGTCAGGAGGAAGCTTTCTTT.

This clonotype was counted ten times or more. The chain uses TRBV29-1 and TRBJ2-1; 12 bases line up with TRBD2. Per the germline V gene, CDR1 is SQVTM and CDR2 is ANQGSEA. The CDR3 length is 14 residues. J was trimmed by 5 bases and V by 5 bases; bases with no gene match: 4. The CDR3 region has the DNA TGCAGCGTTTTACTAGCGGGAGGACACAATGAGCAGTTCTTC. Protein: CSVLLAGGHNEQFF.

The V and J genes are TRBV7-8 and TRBJ2-5; D ambiguous. Between the trimmed V and J ends, which lost 2 bases and 5 bases, there was a span of 9 bases. The V gene's germline CDR1 is SGHVS and CDR2 FQNEAQ. There are 13 residues in the CDR3. The CDR3 loop is CASSLYGPETQYF. Written as DNA, the CDR3 is TGTGCCAGCAGCTTATATGGGCCCGAGACCCAGTACTTC.

The chain joins TRBV2 to TRBJ2-2; the match to TRBD1 covers 7 bases. Germline V lookup: CDR1 SNHLY, CDR2 FYNNEI. This CDR3 has 15 residues. After removal of 7 bases from V and 2 bases from J, the junction contained 7 bases not matched to a gene. For the CDR3, the DNA is TGTGCCAGCAAAGGGACAGTCCTCAACACCGGGGAGCTGTTTTTT. Amino acids: CASKGTVLNTGELFF.